This T cell receptor (beta chain) was found in a study of PD-1 blockade in classical Hodgkin lymphoma. General observations from the study: The study found complete responders had baseline diversity similar to newly diagnosed patients. Possibly reflecting disease activity or prior therapy, repertoire differences have causes that remain undefined. At baseline, newly diagnosed patients reportedly showed less TCR diversity than healthy donors.

Each patient's relapse followed autologous stem cell transplantation, and brentuximab vedotin exposure varied. The repertoire was sequenced with immunoSEQ multiplex PCR; TCRdb's copy has only in-frame clones and lacks some. The repertoire includes some 100,000 clones, over 85% of them detected once, and about 2.8% sits in the top ten. Concerning this clone itself: Antigen: not known.

This receptor was obtained from a human donor with classical Hodgkin lymphoma. Here the sequenced sample was peripheral blood mononuclear cells (PBMCs), taken at baseline.

Written as DNA, the CDR3 is TGTGCCTGGAGCCCGGGCCATTTGAACACTGAAGCTTTCTTT. Protein sequence: CAWSPGHLNTEAFF. The chain joins TRBV30 to TRBJ1-1; the D is unclear. Between the trimmed V and J ends, which lost 3 bases and 0 bases, there was a span of 11 bases. This CDR3 has 14 residues. The germline V gene encodes CDR1 GTSNPN and CDR2 SVGIG (reference sequence).